The 24 T cell receptor beta chains given below trace back to one sample, sequenced in a study of CD8+ T cells in alopecia areata. Those with alopecia areata gave lesional scalp punch biopsies and peripheral blood. Following RNA extraction, reverse transcription yielded cDNA that acted as the sequencing template. Sequencing used immunoSEQ multiplex PCR; TCRdb keeps in-frame clones, though not all of them. Here the sample spans over 14,000 clones, 45% to 60% being singletons. Here the sequenced sample was skin, taken at week 0. Source of these receptors: a human donor with alopecia areata.

The chain has TRBV5-8 and TRBJ1-5; D is unresolved. Per germline, CDR1 SGHTS and CDR2 YDEGEE. The CDR3 extends over 18 amino acids. Trimming shortened V by 4 bases and J by 1 base, and 21 bases separated the two germline ends. CDR3 in amino acids: CASSQDFRNSLSNQPQHF. CDR3 DNA: TGTGCCAGCAGCCAAGATTTTAGGAATAGTTTAAGCAATCAGCCCCAGCATTTT. Drawing the rest from reference TRBV5-8 and TRBJ1-5, the complete variable domain is EAGVTQSPTHLIKTRGQQATLRCSPISGHTSVYWYQQALGLGLQFLLWYDEGEERNRGNFPPRFSGRQFPNYSSELNVNALELEDSALYLCASSQDFRNSLSNQPQHFGDGTRLSIL.

The sample holds a few counts of this clone. J is TRBJ2-3 and V is TRBV10-2, with D tentatively TRBD1 or TRBD2 (5 bases each). Deletions cut 4 bases from V and 0 bases from J, with 8 bases between. Germline CDR1 is WSHSY and CDR2 is SAAADI. The CDR3 has 14 residues. The CDR3 coding sequence is TGCGCCAGCAGTGGGGGACGGAGCACAGATACGCAGTATTTT. This codes for CASSGGRSTDTQYF.

The sample holds a few counts of this clone. The chain is built from TRBV6-6 and TRBJ2-3; TRBD2 agrees at 9 bases. The ends lost 3 bases at V and 5 bases at J; junction bases unmatched: 3. Germline CDR1 is MNHNY and CDR2 is SVGAGI (reference sequence). The CDR3 is 14 residues long. The CDR3 loop reads CASSYSGGIDTQYF. The CDR3 DNA reads as TGTGCCAGCAGTTATAGCGGGGGAATAGATACGCAGTATTTT.

The table lists this clone with a few counts. The chain combines TRBV4-2 with TRBJ2-7; a possible D gene is TRBD2 (6 bases). Trimming left V 5 bases short and J 6 bases short, with 14 bases between. CDR3 length equals 13 residues. Germline values: CDR1 LGHNA, CDR2 YNFKEQ. The CDR3 bases are TGTGCCAGCAGCGAAGGGAGGCGGACCGAGCAGTACTTC. Residues: CASSEGRRTEQYF.

V and J are TRBV27 and TRBJ2-7; 8 bases are shared with TRBD2. Trimming removed 11 bases from V and 0 bases from J; junction bases left unmatched: 9. Germline loops: CDR1 MNHEY, CDR2 SMNVEV (reference sequence). The CDR3 is 14 residues long. The CDR3 here is CASRLAQSSYEQYF. DNA for the CDR3: TGTGCCTCCCGACTAGCGCAAAGCTCCTACGAGCAGTACTTC.

This clone has more than one count but fewer than ten. The V and J genes are TRBV6-6 and TRBJ1-2, with D perhaps matching TRBD1 (5 bases). V dropped 2 bases and J dropped 6 bases, with 10 bases sitting between them. The CDR3 consists of 13 residues. Germline CDR1 is MNHNY and CDR2 is SVGAGI (reference sequence). The CDR3: CASSYQGRDGYTF. For the CDR3, the DNA is TGTGCCAGCAGTTACCAGGGTAGGGATGGCTACACCTTC.

The CDR3 region has the DNA TGCGCCAGCAGCCAAGAGGTTTATCAGGGAGAGGAGACCCAGTACTTC. Amino acid sequence: CASSQEVYQGEETQYF. The chain carries TRBV4-1 and TRBJ2-5; D is tentatively TRBD1 or TRBD2 (5 bases each). The CDR3 runs to 16 residues. The germline V gene has CDR1 MGHRA and CDR2 YSYEKL. Trimming stripped 0 bases from V and 5 bases from J, with 16 bases between.

The genes are TRBV27 and TRBJ1-1, with 7 positions matching TRBD1. The length of the CDR3 is 14 residues. Germline V lookup: CDR1 MNHEY, CDR2 SMNVEV (reference sequence). The junction had 15 bases not matched to a gene; V was cut back by 8 bases and J by 9 bases. The CDR3 loop reads CASVRPGTDDQAFF. CDR3 sequence (DNA): TGTGCCAGCGTCCGCCCGGGGACAGACGACCAAGCTTTCTTT.

This chain links TRBV30 with TRBJ1-1, with TRBD1 as a possible D gene (5 bases). The CDR3 covers 10 residues. Germline V gene lookup returns CDR1 GTSNPN and CDR2 SVGIG (reference sequence). The ends were cut back, 5 bases at V and 6 bases at J, with 7 bases in the middle. The CDR3 coding sequence is TGTGCCTGGGGGGCAGCTGAAGCTTTCTTT. Its protein is CAWGAAEAFF.

J is TRBJ2-7 and V is TRBV7-6; 10 bases agree with TRBD2. There are 15 residues in the CDR3. Germline values: CDR1 SGHVS, CDR2 FNYEAQ. Germline trimming cut 5 bases from V and 2 bases from J; bases unmatched to any gene: 6. This CDR3 reads CASSPSSGGTYEQYF. CDR3 sequence (DNA): TGTGCCAGCAGCCCCTCTAGCGGGGGTACCTACGAGCAGTACTTC.

The chain joins TRBV27 to TRBJ1-5; D may be TRBD1 (5 bases). The V end was cut by 4 bases, the J end by 1 base, with 11 bases between. In germline, CDR1 is MNHEY, CDR2 SMNVEV (reference sequence). The CDR3 contains 15 residues. The CDR3 DNA reads as TGTGCCAGCAGTTACGGGACGAACAGCAATCAGCCCCAGCATTTT. Protein product: CASSYGTNSNQPQHF.

This clone was detected once. V usage is TRBV12-5 and J usage is TRBJ1-1, with D unclear. The CDR3 sequence is 14 residues long. CDR1 and CDR2 from the germline V gene are LGHNT and FRNRAP. The ends were cut back, 5 bases at V and 7 bases at J, with 17 bases in the middle. CDR3 nucleotides: TGTGCTAGTGGTACGTCGGGTAGCCGGGGTGAAGCTTTCTTT. Translation: CASGTSGSRGEAFF. Full variable domain (outside the CDR3, taken from reference TRBV12-5 and TRBJ1-1): DARVTQTPRHKVTEMGQEVTMRCQPILGHNTVFWYRQTMMQGLELLAYFRNRAPLDDSGMPKDRFSAEMPDATLATLKIQPSEPRDSAVYFCASGTSGSRGEAFFGQGTRLTVV.

CDR3 residues: CASSRQINEQYF. CDR3 in DNA: TGTGCCAGCAGCCGACAAATAAACGAGCAGTACTTC. This chain joins TRBV5-4 and TRBJ2-7; D remains unclear. Germline lookup yields CDR1 SGHNT and CDR2 YYREEE (reference sequence). The CDR3 is 12 amino acids. The V and J ends lost 4 bases and 5 bases respectively, with 10 bases between them.

This clone has more than one count but fewer than ten. This sequence joins TRBV7-2 and TRBJ2-3; 9 positions agree with TRBD2. Germline CDR1 SGHTA, CDR2 FQGNSA. Trimming removed 0 bases from V and 2 bases from J; junction bases left unmatched: 12. This CDR3 spans 19 amino acids. DNA for the CDR3: TGTGCCAGCAGCTTAGCCCAGATGACTAGCGGAGGGTACACAGATACGCAGTATTTT. This codes for CASSLAQMTSGGYTDTQYF. The whole variable domain, remainder taken from reference TRBV7-2 and TRBJ2-3, is GAGVSQSPSNKVTEKGKDVELRCDPISGHTALYWYRQSLGQGLEFLIYFQGNSAPDKSGLPSDRFSAERTGGSVSTLTIQRTQQEDSAVYLCASSLAQMTSGGYTDTQYFGPGTRLTVL.

The chain carries TRBV6-1 and TRBJ1-2; no clear D gene. This CDR3 has 12 residues. Trimming shortened V by 2 bases and J by 3 bases, and 4 bases separated the two germline ends. The germline V gene has CDR1 MNHNS and CDR2 SASEGT. CDR3: CASSETDYGYTF. The CDR3 region has the DNA TGTGCCAGCAGTGAAACAGACTATGGCTACACCTTC.

This clone was seen a handful of times. V usage is TRBV6-6 and J usage is TRBJ1-2; TRBD1 aligns across 9 bases. V shed 5 bases and J 4 bases; nucleotides not matched to a gene: 2. The CDR3 length is 13 residues. Germline CDR1 is MNHNY and CDR2 is SVGAGI (reference sequence). This chain's CDR3 is CASSQTGGYGYTF. In DNA, the CDR3 is TGTGCCAGCAGTCAGACAGGGGGCTATGGCTACACCTTC.

This clone has a handful of counts. This chain joins TRBV27 and TRBJ2-2; 12 bases align to TRBD1. With 0 bases clipped from V and 4 bases from J, the junction kept 3 bases outside the gene matches. CDR3 length: 17 residues. Germline assignment: CDR1 MNHEY and CDR2 SMNVEV (reference sequence). CDR3 nucleotide sequence: TGTGCCAGCAGTTTATCCGGGACAGGGGGCACCACCGGGGAGCTGTTTTTT. Protein product: CASSLSGTGGTTGELFF.

The V call is TRBV28, the J call TRBJ1-3, with D unresolved. CDR1 is MDHEN, CDR2 SYDVKM, per germline. This CDR3 region has 16 residues. Trimming cost V 1 base and J 0 bases, with 10 bases left between them. Written as DNA, the CDR3 is TGTGCCAGCAGTTTATACTCCCGGATCTCTGGAAACACCATATATTTT. The encoded protein is CASSLYSRISGNTIYF.

The chain uses TRBV25-1 and TRBJ2-5; no firm D call. The J call may be mistaken, given a closer DNA end match to TRBJ2-7. In germline, CDR1 is MGHDK, CDR2 SYGVNS. The CDR3 is 15 residues long. The CDR3 DNA reads TGTGCCAGCAGCCGCCTGGGCGTCAGCTCCTACGAGCAGTACTTC. Protein sequence: CASSRLGVSSYEQYF.

This clone was picked up a small number of times. V gene TRBV4-3 combines with J gene TRBJ1-4; no reliable D call. V was trimmed by 0 bases and J by 8 bases, leaving 10 bases between them. Germline V lookup: CDR1 LGHNA, CDR2 YSLEER. There are 14 residues in the CDR3. CDR3 protein: CASSQERRLEKLFF. Here the CDR3 DNA reads TGCGCCAGCAGCCAAGAGCGCAGACTCGAAAAACTGTTTTTT.

This rearrangement joins TRBV28 to TRBJ2-6; a weak D match, TRBD1 (6 bases). Germline CDR1 reads MDHEN; CDR2 reads SYDVKM. The length of the CDR3 is 17 residues. Trimming took off 8 bases at V and 2 bases at J, with 19 bases between the two ends. Here the CDR3 reads CASFPYPRTAGANVLTF. CDR3 DNA: TGTGCCAGCTTTCCTTATCCTAGGACAGCTGGGGCCAACGTCCTGACTTTC.

The chain uses TRBV4-1 and TRBJ2-3, with TRBD1 matching 9 bases. The CDR3 sequence is 16 residues long. Germline V gene lookup returns CDR1 MGHRA and CDR2 YSYEKL. V shed 0 bases, J shed 6 bases, and the junction held 7 bases outside the gene matches. CDR3 coding DNA: TGCGCCAGCAGCCAAGATCTGACAGGGGGTGTGGATACGCAGTATTTT. It yields the protein CASSQDLTGGVDTQYF.

The chain couples TRBV10-2 to TRBJ1-5, with no clear D. CDR3 length: 16 residues. The V end lost 0 bases, the J end lost 0 bases, and 9 bases lay between the germline ends. Germline V gene sequence: CDR1 WSHSY, CDR2 SAAADI. CDR3 in DNA: TGCGCCAGCAGTGAGTCTCCAGGCAATAGCAATCAGCCCCAGCATTTT. It is translated as CASSESPGNSNQPQHF.

The count of this clone is one. V usage is TRBV28 and J usage is TRBJ1-2; possible D gene TRBD1, 5 bases. The V gene lost 5 bases and the J gene lost 4 bases, with 14 bases spanning the gap. Germline V gene data show CDR1 as MDHEN and CDR2 as SYDVKM. The CDR3 runs 14 residues. In DNA form, the CDR3 reads TGTGCCAGCAGTCCCCCGGCGGGGCCCTATGGCTACACCTTC. This codes for CASSPPAGPYGYTF.